Presented here are 10 T cell receptor beta chains from one specimen sequenced in a study of metastatic and nonmetastatic thyroid tumors. All patients were untreated before thyroid surgery. TCRdb called clones again from the PCR reads with MiXCR. The sample holds around 37,000 clones, about 20% seen once. The material sequenced was blood. The receptors originated from a female donor with papillary thyroid cancer or a benign thyroid nodule (not recorded which). Some clones in this sample may be carry-over from other donors' samples.

This clone is labeled as medium-sized. The chain links TRBV12-3 or TRBV12-4 to TRBJ2-7; D is unresolved. Between the trimmed V and J ends, which lost 1 base and 4 bases, there was a span of 2 bases. The CDR3 has 11 amino acids. The CDR3 here is CASSLGYEQYF. CDR3 nucleotide sequence: TGTGCCAGCAGTTTAGGGTACGAGCAGTACTTC.

The V and J genes are TRBV10-3 and TRBJ2-7; D may be TRBD1 (6 bases). CDR1 is ENHRY and CDR2 is SYGVKD in the germline V gene. There are 15 residues in the CDR3. V was pared by 3 bases and J by 7 bases, with 19 bases between. The CDR3 nucleotides are TGTGCCATCAGTGAAAACCCGGGACATGGTGAGGAGCAGTACTTC. Amino acid sequence: CAISENPGHGEEQYF.

This clone was found a few times. The sample contains more than one DNA sequence encoding this CDR3. The chain is built from TRBV28 and TRBJ2-7; D call uncertain. The CDR3 is made up of 11 amino acids. Per germline, CDR1 MDHEN and CDR2 SYDVKM. The V and J ends lost 8 bases and 0 bases respectively, with 5 bases between them. CDR3 DNA: TGTGCCAGCCTTAGCTCCTACGAGCAGTACTTC. This gives the protein CASLSSYEQYF.

This clone came up a few times. This sequence joins TRBV19 and TRBJ2-7; perhaps TRBD1 as D (6 bases). Germline-derived CDR1 and CDR2 are LNHDA and SQIVND (reference sequence). This CDR3 is built from 13 residues. V dropped 3 bases and J dropped 0 bases, with 6 bases sitting between them. Written as DNA, the CDR3 is TGTGCCAGTAGTATGGGACACTCCTACGAGCAGTACTTC. It yields the protein CASSMGHSYEQYF.

In its sample, this clone was seen many times. The chain has TRBV20-1 and TRBJ2-3; 9 bases are shared with TRBD1. V shed 2 bases, J shed 1 base, and the junction held 1 base outside the gene matches. CDR1 is DFQATT, CDR2 SNEGSKA, per germline (reference sequence). The CDR3 length is 14 residues. CDR3 nucleotides: TGCAGTGCTAGAAGACAGGGGGGCACAGATACGCAGTATTTT. This sequence encodes CSARRQGGTDTQYF.

Ten or more counts support this clone. V is TRBV25-1 and J is TRBJ1-1; 7 bases fit TRBD1. Germline V gene lookup returns CDR1 MGHDK and CDR2 SYGVNS. The V segment lost 9 bases and the J segment 7 bases; nucleotides outside the gene matches: 14. The CDR3 is 14 amino acids. This CDR3 reads CARNGTVGRVEAFF. DNA of the CDR3: TGTGCCAGGAACGGGACAGTGGGACGGGTTGAAGCTTTCTTT. Looking up the rest from reference TRBV25-1 and TRBJ1-1 gives the full variable domain: EADIYQTPRYLVIGTGKKITLECSQTMGHDKMYWYQQDPGMELHLIHYSYGVNSTEKGDLSSESTVSRIRTEHFPLTLESARPSHTSQYLCARNGTVGRVEAFFGQGTRLTVV.

This clone was detected a few times. V gene TRBV6-2 or TRBV6-3 combines with J gene TRBJ1-1; D might be TRBD1 (6 bases). Germline-derived CDR1 and CDR2 are MNHEY and SVGEGT. Trimming took off 5 bases at V and 1 base at J, with 8 bases between the two ends. The CDR3 totals 13 residues. CDR3 residues: CASSGQPNTEAFF. CDR3 DNA sequence: TGTGCCAGCAGTGGACAGCCGAACACTGAAGCTTTCTTT.

J is TRBJ2-5 and V is TRBV9; D is undetermined. The CDR3 has 16 amino acids. Germline assignment: CDR1 SGDLS and CDR2 YYNGEE. Trimming removed 0 bases at V and 5 bases at J, with 17 bases between. CDR3 protein: CASSVVGWVPVETQYF. In DNA, the CDR3 is TGTGCCAGCAGCGTAGTGGGATGGGTGCCCGTGGAGACCCAGTACTTC. Drawing the rest from reference TRBV9 and TRBJ2-5, the complete variable domain is DSGVTQTPKHLITATGQRVTLRCSPRSGDLSVYWYQQSLDQGLQFLIQYYNGEERAKGNILERFSAQQFPDLHSELNLSSLELGDSALYFCASSVVGWVPVETQYFGPGTRLLVL.

V is TRBV20-1 and J is TRBJ2-3; TRBD1 aligns across 7 bases. Germline V lookup: CDR1 DFQATT, CDR2 SNEGSKA (reference sequence). With V trimmed by 3 bases and J by 4 bases, 7 bases remained unmatched. The CDR3 has 14 residues. CDR3 bases: TGCAGTGCTAGGCCGACAGGGAGCCCAGATACGCAGTATTTT. Protein sequence: CSARPTGSPDTQYF.

With respect to this clone: An end of the junction does not agree with germline; a read error may underlie this. Different DNA sequences within this sample yield the same CDR3. V usage is TRBV7-8 and J usage is TRBJ1-2; D not certain. Germline CDR1 is SGHVS and CDR2 is FQNEAQ. The CDR3 loop spans 13 amino acids. This chain's CDR3 is CASSLGWNYGYTF. The DNA of the CDR3 is TGTGCCAGTAGCTTAGGTTGGAACTATGGCTACACCTTC.